The clone carrying this TCR beta chain was recorded at least ten times. TCRdb reanalysed the 5' RACE reads using MiXCR and keeps one entry per CDR3 protein. The table shows around 180,000 distinct CDR3 sequences, with about 20% occurring only once. These data originate in a study of CD8 T cells in ankylosing spondylitis. Looked up from germline, CDR1 is DFQATT and CDR2 is SNEGSKA (reference sequence). The V and J ends lost 3 bases and 5 bases respectively, with 8 bases between them. The CDR3 totals 12 residues. Material for sequencing was blood, either unsorted or a sorted T cell fraction (not recorded which). The TCR originated in a male donor aged 10 to 30 with ankylosing spondylitis or in good health (not recorded which). The chain is built from TRBV20-1 and TRBJ2-1; D is possibly TRBD1 (6 bases). CDR3 loop: CSARRGNNEQFF. The CDR3 DNA reads TGCAGTGCTAGGAGGGGGAACAATGAGCAGTTCTTC.